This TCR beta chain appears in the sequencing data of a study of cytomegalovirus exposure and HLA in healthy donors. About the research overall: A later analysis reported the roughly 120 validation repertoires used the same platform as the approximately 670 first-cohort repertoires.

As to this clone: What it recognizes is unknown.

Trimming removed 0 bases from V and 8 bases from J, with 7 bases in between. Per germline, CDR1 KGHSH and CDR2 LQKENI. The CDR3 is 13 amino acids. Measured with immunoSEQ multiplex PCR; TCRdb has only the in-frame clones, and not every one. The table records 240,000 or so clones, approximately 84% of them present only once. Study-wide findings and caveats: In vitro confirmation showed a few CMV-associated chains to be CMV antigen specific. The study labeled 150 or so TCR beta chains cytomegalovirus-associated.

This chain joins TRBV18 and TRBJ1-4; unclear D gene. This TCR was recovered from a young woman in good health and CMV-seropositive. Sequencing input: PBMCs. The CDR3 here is CASSPPWQEKLFF. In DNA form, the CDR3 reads TGTGCCAGCTCACCACCATGGCAAGAAAAACTGTTTTTT.